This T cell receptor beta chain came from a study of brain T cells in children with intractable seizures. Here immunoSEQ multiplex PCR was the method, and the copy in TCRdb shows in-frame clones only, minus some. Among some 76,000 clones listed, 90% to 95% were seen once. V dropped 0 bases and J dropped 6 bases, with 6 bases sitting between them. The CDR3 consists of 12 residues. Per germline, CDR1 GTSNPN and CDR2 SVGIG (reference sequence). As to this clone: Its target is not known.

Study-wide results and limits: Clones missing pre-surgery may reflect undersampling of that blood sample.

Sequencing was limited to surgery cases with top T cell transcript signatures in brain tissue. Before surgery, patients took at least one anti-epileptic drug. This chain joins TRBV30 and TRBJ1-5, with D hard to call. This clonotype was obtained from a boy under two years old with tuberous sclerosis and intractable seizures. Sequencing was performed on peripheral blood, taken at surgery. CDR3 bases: TGTGCCTGGAGTGTAGGAGGTCAGCCCCAGCATTTT. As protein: CAWSVGGQPQHF.